These 23 T cell receptor beta chains were sequenced from one sample in a study of T cells in tuberculosis (dated by TCRdb to the late 2010s). The library relied on the immunoSEQ multiplex PCR assay. TCRdb's version of the immuneACCESS table is confined to in-frame rearrangements and falls short of the full clone set. An unresolved V gene accounts for under half of the shortfall where checked; the remainder is of unknown origin. In all, the sample holds around 30,000 clones, and around 90% of those were seen once. The ten top clones hold 5.5% to 6.5% of the sample. The sequenced sample consisted of PBMCs. The origin of the receptors is a donor aged 10-29 years with latent tuberculosis or without tuberculosis infection.

The V gene is TRBV27, the J gene TRBJ2-3; D might be TRBD2 (5 bases). Germline V gene data show CDR1 as MNHEY and CDR2 as SMNVEV (reference sequence). V lost 6 bases to trimming and J lost 6 bases, with 13 bases between them. The CDR3 spans 13 residues. The CDR3 region has the DNA TGTGCCAGCAGCCACTCGGGGTTGGATACGCAGTATTTT. Translation: CASSHSGLDTQYF.

CDR3 residues: CAISRTANNSPLHF. The CDR3, as DNA: TGTGCCATCAGTAGGACAGCTAATAATTCACCCCTCCACTTT. V usage is TRBV10-3 and J usage is TRBJ1-6; maybe TRBD1 (6 bases). Germline CDR1 reads ENHRY; CDR2 reads SYGVKD. With 5 bases removed from V and 5 bases from J, the gap between germline ends came to 10 bases. This CDR3 spans 14 amino acids.

The chain has TRBV5-1 and TRBJ2-5, with 7 bases aligning to TRBD2. Germline V lookup: CDR1 SGHRS, CDR2 YFSETQ. V was pared by 4 bases and J by 5 bases, with 8 bases of the junction left unmatched. This CDR3 has 14 residues. The CDR3 spells CASSPITSAETQYF. The CDR3 coding sequence is TGCGCCAGCAGCCCCATCACTAGCGCGGAGACCCAGTACTTC.

This chain connects TRBV9 to TRBJ2-3; 9 bases align to TRBD2. The V and J ends lost 3 bases and 4 bases, in that order; junction bases with no gene match: 6. The V gene's germline CDR1 is SGDLS and CDR2 YYNGEE. The CDR3 is 15 amino acids. CDR3 DNA sequence: TGTGCCAGCAGCGAGGAAGCGGGGGGACCAGATACGCAGTATTTT. Translating gives CASSEEAGGPDTQYF. Together with reference TRBV9 and TRBJ2-3, the CDR3 gives the full variable domain: DSGVTQTPKHLITATGQRVTLRCSPRSGDLSVYWYQQSLDQGLQFLIQYYNGEERAKGNILERFSAQQFPDLHSELNLSSLELGDSALYFCASSEEAGGPDTQYFGPGTRLTVL.

This rearrangement joins TRBV5-5 to TRBJ1-2; 8 bases are a match to TRBD1. V shed 3 bases and J 7 bases; nucleotides not matched to a gene: 11. This CDR3 has 15 amino acids. Germline CDR1 reads SGHKS; CDR2 reads YYEKEE (reference sequence). The CDR3 reads CASSSPGRGLFGYTF. CDR3 sequence (DNA): TGTGCCAGCAGCTCCCCTGGCAGGGGGCTCTTTGGCTACACCTTC.

The chain has TRBV30 and TRBJ2-7, with D perhaps matching TRBD1 (6 bases). This CDR3 has 13 residues. In germline, CDR1 is GTSNPN, CDR2 SVGIG (reference sequence). DNA for the CDR3: TGTGCTCCCCCGGACAGAGGGGATTACGAGCAGTACTTC. Its protein product is CAPPDRGDYEQYF.

The CDR3 DNA reads TGTGCCAGCAGTGGGCAGGGGGTCGGCTACACCTTC. Protein: CASSGQGVGYTF. The chain recombines TRBV25-1 with TRBJ1-2; TRBD1 agrees at 7 bases. The CDR3 runs to 12 residues. V shed 4 bases and J 8 bases; nucleotides not matched to a gene: 4. CDR1 MGHDK and CDR2 SYGVNS come from the germline V gene.

The V gene is TRBV27, the J gene TRBJ1-1, with 7 bases identical to TRBD1. This CDR3 region has 14 residues. Germline CDR1 and CDR2: MNHEY and SMNVEV (reference sequence). V lost 8 bases, J lost 5 bases, and 11 bases stayed unmatched. Here the CDR3 reads CASGLTGVQTEAFF. Written as DNA, the CDR3 is TGTGCCAGCGGATTAACAGGGGTTCAGACTGAAGCTTTCTTT.

The rearrangement joins TRBV7-2 to TRBJ2-1, with D possibly being TRBD2 (5 bases). Per germline, CDR1 SGHTA and CDR2 FQGNSA. Trimming removed 5 bases at V and 0 bases at J, with 14 bases between. This CDR3 has 16 residues. In DNA form, the CDR3 reads TGTGCCAGCAGCCATAAAAGCGGAAGCTCCTACAATGAGCAGTTCTTC. It yields the protein CASSHKSGSSYNEQFF.

The chain has TRBV5-4 and TRBJ2-3, with a possible D match to TRBD1 (5 bases). The CDR3 runs to 15 residues. Deletions cut 0 bases from V and 4 bases from J, with 12 bases between. The germline V gene has CDR1 SGHNT and CDR2 YYREEE (reference sequence). CDR3 amino acids: CASSLVREPSDTQYF. CDR3 bases: TGTGCCAGCAGCTTGGTCAGGGAACCTTCAGATACGCAGTATTTT.

This chain connects TRBV10-3 to TRBJ1-2, with a weak D call TRBD1 (6 bases). The germline V and J ends were trimmed by 3 bases and 5 bases, with 10 bases remaining between them. Germline lookup yields CDR1 ENHRY and CDR2 SYGVKD. The CDR3 is 13 residues long. The CDR3 loop reads CAISDRGNYGYTF. DNA of the CDR3: TGTGCCATCAGTGATAGGGGGAATTATGGCTACACCTTC.

The V call is TRBV11-2, the J call TRBJ1-2; D is perhaps TRBD1 (5 bases). Looked up from germline, CDR1 is SGHAT and CDR2 is FQNNGV. This CDR3 region has 16 residues. V lost 2 bases and J lost 4, with 17 bases in between. This chain's CDR3 is CASSLIQGLRGYGYTF. The CDR3 DNA follows: TGTGCCAGCAGCTTAATTCAGGGCCTCCGTGGCTATGGCTACACCTTC.

This clone occurred once. The chain links TRBV18 to TRBJ2-3, with D possibly matching TRBD1 (6 bases). The germline V gene encodes CDR1 KGHSH and CDR2 LQKENI. V was pared by 5 bases and J by 2 bases, with 20 bases between. The CDR3 consists of 17 residues. CDR3 nucleotide sequence: TGTGCCAGCTCAGCCAACCCCGGTGGGGGCCTCACAGATACGCAGTATTTT. Translating gives CASSANPGGGLTDTQYF.

The J gene is TRBJ2-3, the V gene TRBV6-6; perhaps TRBD2 as D (5 bases). CDR3 length: 11 amino acids. Germline CDR1 MNHNY, CDR2 SVGAGI (reference sequence). V was shortened by 10 bases and J by 7 bases, with 12 bases between the two germline ends. The CDR3 region is CATVTGYTQYF. In DNA, the CDR3 is TGTGCCACCGTAACGGGGTATACGCAGTATTTT.

The chain has TRBV6-5 and TRBJ1-5; 8 bases agree with TRBD1. From germline, CDR1 is MNHEY and CDR2 SVGAGI. The V gene end was trimmed by 5 bases and the J gene end by 10 bases; junction bases not matched to a gene: 7. CDR3 length equals 13 residues. The CDR3 DNA follows: TGTGCCAGCAGTGGACAGGGTAAAGGTCCCCAGCATTTT. Translation gives CASSGQGKGPQHF.

This clone came up once. The genes are TRBV21-1 and TRBJ1-5; the table's D call TRBD1 went unverified against the DNA. TRBV21-1 is a documented pseudogene. The CDR3 has 14 residues. CDR3 protein: CASSRDSRRQPQHF. CDR3 in DNA: TGTGCCAGCAGCAGGGACAGTCGGAGGCAGCCCCAGCATTTT.

The rearrangement uses TRBV6-5 and TRBJ1-5; D gene uncertain. Germline loops: CDR1 MNHEY, CDR2 SVGAGI. The CDR3 spans 13 residues. The V end lost 8 bases, the J end lost 4 bases, and 12 bases lay between the germline ends. CDR3 in amino acids: CASRAQLNQPQHF. CDR3 DNA: TGTGCCAGCCGAGCACAGCTTAATCAGCCCCAGCATTTT.

The V and J genes are TRBV2 and TRBJ2-3; 10 nucleotides match TRBD2. V shed 7 bases and J 2 bases; nucleotides not matched to a gene: 9. Per germline, CDR1 SNHLY and CDR2 FYNNEI. The CDR3 covers 16 residues. CDR3: CASNERGGLNTDTQYF. The CDR3 DNA is TGTGCCAGCAATGAGCGGGGGGGCCTGAACACAGATACGCAGTATTTT.

V usage is TRBV6-6 and J usage is TRBJ1-1; no clear D. From germline, CDR1 is MNHNY and CDR2 SVGAGI (reference sequence). V was clipped by 3 bases and J by 8 bases, with 13 bases between them. The CDR3 extends over 13 amino acids. The CDR3 here is CASSYRGSGEAFF. In DNA, the CDR3 is TGTGCCAGCAGTTATCGAGGAAGTGGGGAAGCTTTCTTT.

This sequence joins TRBV6-4 and TRBJ2-7; 9 positions match TRBD2. The CDR3 runs 17 residues. From germline, CDR1 is MRHNA and CDR2 SNTAGT. V shed 0 bases and J 1 base; nucleotides not matched to a gene: 7. The CDR3 here is CASSDSGPAGGSYEQYF. DNA for the CDR3: TGTGCCAGCAGTGACTCAGGTCCAGCGGGGGGATCCTACGAGCAGTACTTC.

This chain uses TRBV5-1 with TRBJ1-4, with D tentatively TRBD1 (6 bases). CDR3 length: 14 amino acids. CDR1 and CDR2 from the germline V gene are SGHRS and YFSETQ. Trimming shortened V by 5 bases and J by 7 bases, and 15 bases separated the two germline ends. The CDR3 here is CASSLRRGSEKLFF. The CDR3 coding sequence is TGCGCCAGCAGTCTCCGCAGGGGAAGTGAAAAACTGTTTTTT.

The chain joins TRBV4-1 to TRBJ2-2; TRBD1 agrees at 8 bases. Germline trimming cut 5 bases from V and 2 bases from J; bases unmatched to any gene: 1. This CDR3 comprises 14 residues. In germline, CDR1 is MGHRA, CDR2 YSYEKL. CDR3 in DNA: TGCGCCAGCAGCGACAGGGGAAACACCGGGGAGCTGTTTTTT. Translated, it gives CASSDRGNTGELFF.

This clone occurred a few times. The CDR3 nucleotides read TGTGCCAGTAGTGTTGGTCCCAGCTATGGCTACACCTTC. This translates into CASSVGPSYGYTF. J is TRBJ1-2 and V is TRBV19, with D uncertain. V was pared by 5 bases and J by 4 bases, with 11 bases between. The CDR3 length is 13 residues. Germline values: CDR1 LNHDA, CDR2 SQIVND (reference sequence).